Listed below are T cell receptor beta chains from one sample, sequenced in a study of blood T cells in healthy people across ages. TCRdb passed the 5' RACE reads through MiXCR, listing each CDR3 protein once. The sample records around 1,900,000 distinct CDR3 sequences, around 42% being singletons. Sequenced input: blood. The receptors derive from a human donor in good health. The CDR3 runs from the conserved cysteine through the conserved F or W. D genes are given only for firm matches. A row's size may be missing; if present it is once, few, many or a size class.

NA	TRBV12-3/TRBV12-4	11	few	TRBJ2-5	TGTGCCAGCAGGGGGGGTGTGACCCAGTACTTC	CASRGGVTQYF
TRBD1	TRBV5-1	14	few	TRBJ1-2	TGCGCCAGCAGCCCTCAGGACAGGGGTTATGGCTACACCTTC	CASSPQDRGYGYTF
NA	TRBV28	16	few	TRBJ1-5	TGTGCCAGCAGCACCCCGGGGCGTATTAGCAATCAGCCCCAGCATTTT	CASSTPGRISNQPQHF
TRBD2	TRBV7-2	14	NA	TRBJ2-5	TGTGCCAGCAGCTTGATGGCGGGGGGGGAGACCCAGTACTTC	CASSLMAGGETQYF
TRBD2	TRBV30	13	NA	TRBJ2-1	TGTGCTTACGAGGCGGGGGGCTACAATGAGCAGTTCTTC	CAYEAGGYNEQFF
NA	TRBV5-6	14	NA	TRBJ1-2	TGTGCCAGCTTCCGGACAGTTTATAACTATGGCTACACCTTC	CASFRTVYNYGYTF
TRBD2	TRBV7-2	15	few	TRBJ2-1	TGTGCCAGCAGCTCTAGCGGGGGTTCCTGCAATGAGCAGTTCTTC	CASSSSGGSCNEQFF
NA	TRBV28	13	NA	TRBJ1-2	TGTGCCAGCGGGCCGAACGAAGAATATGGCTACACCTTC	CASGPNEEYGYTF
NA	TRBV20-1	17	NA	TRBJ1-6	TGCAGTGCTAGAGATAAGGTTCCCAGCTCCTATAATTCACCCCTCCACTTT	CSARDKVPSSYNSPLHF
NA	TRBV6-2/TRBV6-3	16	NA	TRBJ2-3	TGTGCCAGCATGGCGGGACGGGTCCCAGAGGCAGATACGCAGTATTTT	CASMAGRVPEADTQYF
NA	TRBV10-3	12	NA	TRBJ2-1	TGTGCCATCAGTGGCGGGACAGACGAGCAGTTCTTC	CAISGGTDEQFF
NA	TRBV29-1	15	NA	TRBJ1-1	TGCGGCGTTTCGGGGGGATGGGGCATGAACACTGAAGCTTTCTTT	CGVSGGWGMNTEAFF
NA	TRBV5-5	14	few	TRBJ2-7	TGTGCCAGCAGCTCTGACCCCCGGGCGCAAGAGCAGTACTTC	CASSSDPRAQEQYF
TRBD2	TRBV7-2	16	few	TRBJ2-4	TGTGCCAGCAGCCTCCGCCCGGCGGGGGATAAAATCATTCAGTACTTC	CASSLRPAGDKIIQYF
NA	TRBV27	16	NA	TRBJ2-3	TGTGCCAGCAGTTTATCCCCGGGACCCATCACAGATACGCAGTATTTT	CASSLSPGPITDTQYF
NA	TRBV15	16	once	TRBJ2-4	TGTGCCACCAGCAGAGGATGGGGGCAAGCTTTGGGTGAGCAGTACTTC	CATSRGWGQALGEQYF
NA	TRBV27	15	NA	TRBJ1-1	TGTGCCAGCAGTCGGGAAGGGAGGGAGAACACTGAAGCTTTCTTT	CASSREGRENTEAFF
TRBD1	TRBV9	16	NA	TRBJ1-2	TGTGCCAGCAGCCCAGAAGTAACAGGGGGACGACATGGCTACACCTTC	CASSPEVTGGRHGYTF
NA	TRBV7-2	16	NA	TRBJ2-3	TGTGCCAGCAGCTCACGCCCGACAGGGCTGGAGGGTACGCAGTATTTT	CASSSRPTGLEGTQYF
NA	TRBV20-1	13	NA	TRBJ2-7	TGCAGTGCCCCGGGACTTTACTCCTACGAGCAGTACTTC	CSAPGLYSYEQYF
NA	TRBV12-3/TRBV12-4	14	once	TRBJ2-1	TGTGCCAGCAGTCCCGGGACTGTTTTAAATGAGCAGTTCTTC	CASSPGTVLNEQFF
NA	TRBV20-1	16	NA	TRBJ2-2	TGCAGTGCTAGGGAAGCCAGGGGGGGCGACACCGGGGAGCTGTTTTTT	CSAREARGGDTGELFF
NA	TRBV5-6	13	few	TRBJ2-3	TGTGCCAGCAGCCCCCCCCGTGCAGATACGCAGTATTTT	CASSPPRADTQYF
TRBD1	TRBV6-2/TRBV6-3	15	NA	TRBJ2-7	TGTGCCAGCAGTTACGGGACAGGGGGTTGCAACGAGCAGTACTTC	CASSYGTGGCNEQYF
NA	TRBV14	14	few	TRBJ1-1	TGTGCCAGCAGCCACCGACGGAGAAACACTGAAGCTTTCTTT	CASSHRRRNTEAFF
NA	TRBV6-2/TRBV6-3	12	many	TRBJ1-2	TGTGCCAGCAGTTACCCAGACTATGGCTACACCTTC	CASSYPDYGYTF
TRBD1	TRBV20-1	12	NA	TRBJ2-7	TGCAGTGCCCCGACAGGGCCCTACGAGCAGTACTTC	CSAPTGPYEQYF
NA	TRBV12-5	13	NA	TRBJ2-1	TGTGCTAGTGGTTTGGGAAGGGGCGATGAGCAGTTCTTC	CASGLGRGDEQFF
NA	TRBV7-2	14	few	TRBJ2-7	TGTGCCAGCAGCTTGACGGTGAGCTCCTACGAGCAGTACTTC	CASSLTVSSYEQYF
NA	TRBV29-1	15	few	TRBJ2-3	TGCAGCGGGGAGGGGACAGGCACTAGCACAGATACGCAGTATTTT	CSGEGTGTSTDTQYF
NA	TRBV6-5	16	NA	TRBJ2-3	TGTGCCAGCAGCCCCTGGGGTGTAGGTGGCGTCGATACGCAGTATTTT	CASSPWGVGGVDTQYF
NA	TRBV6-2/TRBV6-3	12	NA	TRBJ2-7	TGTGCCAGCAGTTGGGCCGCCTACGAGCAGTACTTC	CASSWAAYEQYF